One sample yielded the 8 T cell receptor beta chains listed below, sequenced in a study of cytomegalovirus exposure and HLA in healthy donors. PCR used 60 Vbeta primers and 13 Jbeta primers. Produced via immunoSEQ multiplex PCR; TCRdb's table is partial and in-frame only. In the table there are 200,000 or so clones, around 83% of which are singletons. Sequenced sample: PBMCs. Every receptor here comes from a woman aged 50 to 60 in good health and CMV-seropositive.

The V call is TRBV5-1, the J call TRBJ2-3; weak D call: TRBD2 (6 bases). This CDR3 is 17 amino acids long. The V gene's germline CDR1 is SGHRS and CDR2 YFSETQ. Trimming removed 0 bases at V and 0 bases at J, with 14 bases between. The CDR3 is CASSLAGGGESTDTQYF. The CDR3 nucleotides read TGCGCCAGCAGCTTGGCCGGTGGAGGGGAAAGCACAGATACGCAGTATTTT. The entire variable domain, with the rest obtained from reference TRBV5-1 and TRBJ2-3, is as follows: KAGVTQTPRYLIKTRGQQVTLSCSPISGHRSVSWYQQTPGQGLQFLFEYFSETQRNKGNFPGRFSGRQFSNSRSEMNVSTLELGDSALYLCASSLAGGGESTDTQYFGPGTRLTVL.

The V gene is TRBV18, the J gene TRBJ2-7, with 7 bases fitting TRBD1. Germline assignment: CDR1 KGHSH and CDR2 LQKENI. The CDR3 consists of 15 residues. V was pared by 6 bases and J by 6 bases, with 14 bases of the junction left unmatched. The DNA of the CDR3 is TGTGCCAGCTCCCCCCCCGGGACAGCCTTACTCGAGCAGTACTTC. Its protein product is CASSPPGTALLEQYF.

The chain couples TRBV11-2 to TRBJ1-4, with TRBD1 as a possible D gene (6 bases). The ends were cut back, 5 bases at V and 0 bases at J, with 13 bases in the middle. There are 16 residues in the CDR3. Germline V gives CDR1 SGHAT, CDR2 FQNNGV. The CDR3 DNA follows: TGTGCCAGCAGCACCCAGGGGATTGCAACTAATGAAAAACTGTTTTTT. Its translation is CASSTQGIATNEKLFF.

The gene calls are TRBV19 and TRBJ1-1; D gene ambiguous. The CDR3 is 11 residues long. V was trimmed by 5 bases and J by 9 bases, leaving 10 bases between them. The germline V gene has CDR1 LNHDA and CDR2 SQIVND (reference sequence). For the CDR3, the DNA is TGTGCCAGTAGTCTCCCCGGGAAAGCTTTCTTT. This sequence encodes CASSLPGKAFF.

The chain carries TRBV28 and TRBJ2-7; TRBD2 might be the D (7 bases). The CDR3 runs 15 residues. Germline CDR1 and CDR2: MDHEN and SYDVKM. V was cut by 5 bases and J by 1 base, with 15 bases left in between. The CDR3 reads CASSNVGGGSYEQYF. The CDR3 nucleotides are TGTGCCAGCAGTAATGTGGGAGGGGGATCCTACGAGCAGTACTTC. Together with reference TRBV28 and TRBJ2-7, the CDR3 gives the full variable domain: DVKVTQSSRYLVKRTGEKVFLECVQDMDHENMFWYRQDPGLGLRLIYFSYDVKMKEKGDIPEGYSVSREKKERFSLILESASTNQTSMYLCASSNVGGGSYEQYFGPGTRLTVT.

The chain links TRBV5-1 to TRBJ1-5; no reliable D call. The V end lost 7 bases, the J end lost 4 bases, and 24 bases lay between the germline ends. This CDR3 is built from 17 residues. From germline, CDR1 is SGHRS and CDR2 YFSETQ. The CDR3 loop reads CASLTAVVGGGNQPQHF. The CDR3 nucleotides read TGCGCCAGCCTGACGGCGGTGGTTGGCGGAGGGAATCAGCCCCAGCATTTT.

V gene TRBV10-1 combines with J gene TRBJ2-3; maybe TRBD1 (5 bases). CDR3 size: 15 residues. Germline CDR1 reads WNHNN; CDR2 reads SYGVQD (reference sequence). V was cut by 2 bases and J by 1 base, with 10 bases left in between. The CDR3 loop is CASSEGSRGTDTQYF. DNA of the CDR3: TGCGCCAGCAGTGAGGGTAGCAGGGGCACAGATACGCAGTATTTT.

The genes are TRBV28 and TRBJ1-1; no definite D call. The germline gives CDR1 MDHEN, CDR2 SYDVKM. CDR3 length equals 13 residues. V was clipped by 4 bases and J by 4 bases, with 10 bases between them. CDR3 coding DNA: TGTGCCAGCAGTTCGGGGTTGCCCACTGAAGCTTTCTTT. It translates to CASSSGLPTEAFF.